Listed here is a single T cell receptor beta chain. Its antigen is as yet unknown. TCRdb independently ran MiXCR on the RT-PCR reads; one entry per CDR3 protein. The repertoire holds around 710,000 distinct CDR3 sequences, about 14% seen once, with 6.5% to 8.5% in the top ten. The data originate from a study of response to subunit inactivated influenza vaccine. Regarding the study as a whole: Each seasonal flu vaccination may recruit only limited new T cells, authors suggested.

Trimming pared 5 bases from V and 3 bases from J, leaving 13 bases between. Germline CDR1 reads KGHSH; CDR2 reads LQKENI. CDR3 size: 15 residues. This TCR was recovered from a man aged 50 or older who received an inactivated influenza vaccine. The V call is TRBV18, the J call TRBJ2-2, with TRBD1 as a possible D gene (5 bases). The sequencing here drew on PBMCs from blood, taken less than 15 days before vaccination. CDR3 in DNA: TGTGCCAGCTCATCACAGGCCCTGGACACCGGGGAGCTGTTTTTT. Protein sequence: CASSSQALDTGELFF. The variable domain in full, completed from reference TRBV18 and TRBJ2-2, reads NAGVMQNPRHLVRRRGQEARLRCSPMKGHSHVYWYRQLPEEGLKFMVYLQKENIIDESGMPKERFSAEFPKEGPSILRIQQVVRGDSAAYFCASSSQALDTGELFFGEGSRLTVL.